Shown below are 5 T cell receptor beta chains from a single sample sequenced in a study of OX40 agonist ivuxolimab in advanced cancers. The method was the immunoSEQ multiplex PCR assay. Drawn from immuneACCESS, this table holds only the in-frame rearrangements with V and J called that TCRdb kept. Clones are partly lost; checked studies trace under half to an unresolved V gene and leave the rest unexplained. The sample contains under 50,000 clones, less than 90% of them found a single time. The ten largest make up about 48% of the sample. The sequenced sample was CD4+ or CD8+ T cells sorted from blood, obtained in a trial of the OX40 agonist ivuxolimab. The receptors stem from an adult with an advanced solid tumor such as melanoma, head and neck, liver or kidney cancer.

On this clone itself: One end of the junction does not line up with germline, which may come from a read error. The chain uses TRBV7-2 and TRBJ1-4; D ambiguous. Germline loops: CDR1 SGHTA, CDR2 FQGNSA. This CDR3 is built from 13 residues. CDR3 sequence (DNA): TGTGCCCGCAGCTTATGGGAACGCGAAAAACTGTTTTTT. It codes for CARSLWEREKLFF.

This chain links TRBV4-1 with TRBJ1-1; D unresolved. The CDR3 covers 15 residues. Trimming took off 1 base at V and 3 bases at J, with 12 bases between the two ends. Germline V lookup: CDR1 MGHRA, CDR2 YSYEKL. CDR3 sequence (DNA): TGCGCCAGCAGCCAAGCATCGGGGTTACACACTGAAGCTTTCTTT. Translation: CASSQASGLHTEAFF.

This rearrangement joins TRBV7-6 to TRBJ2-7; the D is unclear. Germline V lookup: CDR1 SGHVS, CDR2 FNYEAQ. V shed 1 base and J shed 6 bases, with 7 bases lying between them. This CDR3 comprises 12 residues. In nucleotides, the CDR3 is TGTGCCAGCAGCTTAGTTTCGGGCGAGCAGTACTTC. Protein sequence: CASSLVSGEQYF.

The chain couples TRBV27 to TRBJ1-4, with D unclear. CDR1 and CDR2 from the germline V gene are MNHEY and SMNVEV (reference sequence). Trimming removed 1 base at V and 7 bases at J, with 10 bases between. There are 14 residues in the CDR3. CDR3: CASSLYPGLEKLFF. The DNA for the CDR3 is TGTGCCAGCAGTTTATATCCCGGTCTTGAAAAACTGTTTTTT.

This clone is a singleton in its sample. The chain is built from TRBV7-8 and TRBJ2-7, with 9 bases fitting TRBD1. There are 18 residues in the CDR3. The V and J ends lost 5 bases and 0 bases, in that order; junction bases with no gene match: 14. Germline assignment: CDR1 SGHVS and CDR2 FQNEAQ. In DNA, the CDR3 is TGTGCCAGCAGCCACCCCGGAGCCGACAGGGGGTTCTCCTACGAGCAGTACTTC. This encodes CASSHPGADRGFSYEQYF.